The rows below give T cell receptor beta chains drawn from one sample of a study of blood T cell repertoires in COVID-19. Libraries were prepared by immunoSEQ multiplex PCR; TCRdb keeps only in-frame clonotypes and omits some of them. The repertoire holds about 230,000 clones, with approximately 87% as singletons. Material: peripheral blood. These receptors all stem from a woman between 65 and 79 years old with active or convalescent COVID-19. The CDR3 runs from the conserved cysteine through the conserved F or W. Fields, in order: J gene, D gene, V gene, clone size, CDR3 DNA, CDR3 protein. D genes are given only for firm matches. Size is stated for part of the rows, as once, few or many counts, or as a class when the clone is expanded.

>TRBJ2-1|.|TRBV6-4|.
TGTGCCAGCAGCCTAGATCACTCCTACAATGAGCAGTTCTTC
CASSLDHSYNEQFF
>TRBJ2-1|.|TRBV5-4|.
TGTGCCAGCAGCTTGAGGGCACTCGGGGATGAGCAGTTCTTC
CASSLRALGDEQFF
>TRBJ1-2|.|TRBV7-8|.
TGTGCCAGCAGCCAACAGAGCTATGGCTACACCTTC
CASSQQSYGYTF
>TRBJ1-1|TRBD1|TRBV19|few
TGTGCCAGTAGGGGACAGGGGAACACTGAAGCTTTCTTT
CASRGQGNTEAFF
>TRBJ2-1|TRBD2|TRBV11-1|once
TGTGCCAGCAGCGATCGGACTAGCGGGATAGGTGAGCAGTTCTTC
CASSDRTSGIGEQFF
>TRBJ2-1|.|TRBV7-2|.
TGTGCCAGCAGCCCACAGGGACGGGACAATGAGCAGTTCTTC
CASSPQGRDNEQFF
>TRBJ2-7|TRBD1|TRBV5-4|.
TGTGCCAGCAGCCCAAGTCAGAGGGGGCAGGGTGAGCAGTACTTC
CASSPSQRGQGEQYF
>TRBJ2-3|TRBD2|TRBV28|many
TGTGCCAGCAGCTATCATAGCGGGAGGAAAACAGATACGCAGTATTTT
CASSYHSGRKTDTQYF
>TRBJ1-2|.|TRBV9|once
TGTGCCAGCAGGCGGGGGTCCGGACAGAGCTATGGCTACACCTTC
CASRRGSGQSYGYTF
>TRBJ2-1|TRBD2|TRBV29-1|.
TGCAGCGTGGGACTAGCGGAGAACAATGAGCAGTTCTTC
CSVGLAENNEQFF
>TRBJ2-5|.|TRBV4-1|.
TGCGCCAGCAGCCAAGTTAGCCGCCAAGAGACCCAGTACTTC
CASSQVSRQETQYF
>TRBJ1-5|.|TRBV6-2/TRBV6-3|.
TGTGCCAGCAGTTACGCCGGGGGGGTCAATCAGCCCCAGCATTTT
CASSYAGGVNQPQHF
>TRBJ2-1|TRBD2|TRBV2|.
TGTGCCAGCAGTCTGCCGACTAGCGGGGGGGCCAATGAGCAGTTCTTC
CASSLPTSGGANEQFF
>TRBJ2-7|TRBD1|TRBV10-1|.
TGCGCCAGCAGACCCGGACAGGTCGGGGAGCAGTACTTC
CASRPGQVGEQYF
>TRBJ2-3|.|TRBV5-8|.
TGTGCCAGCAGCTCTTTACGGGTCACAGATACGCAGTATTTT
CASSSLRVTDTQYF
>TRBJ1-4|.|TRBV28|.
TGTGCCAGCAGTCCCGACAGGTCCGGGCAAAAACTGTTTTTT
CASSPDRSGQKLFF
>TRBJ2-1|TRBD2|TRBV20-1|.
TGCAGTGCTAGTTTCCTTAGCGGGGACTACAATGAGCAGTTCTTC
CSASFLSGDYNEQFF
>TRBJ2-7|TRBD1|TRBV5-1|.
TGCGCCAGCAGCTGGGGGACAGGGTTCTCCTACGAGCAGTACTTC
CASSWGTGFSYEQYF
>TRBJ2-2|TRBD2|TRBV19|.
TGTGCCAGTAGTAGAATTGCGGGGGGGATAAACACCGGGGAGCTGTTTTTT
CASSRIAGGINTGELFF
>TRBJ2-1|TRBD2|TRBV11-2|.
TGTGCCAGCAGGTCCGGGGGGTCCTATTTTGAGCAGTTCTTC
CASRSGGSYFEQFF
>TRBJ2-2|.|TRBV19|.
TGTGCCAGTAGTATCGCCGGGGGTGGGACCGGGGAGCTGTTTTTT
CASSIAGGGTGELFF
>TRBJ1-2|TRBD1|TRBV5-1|.
TGCGCCAGCAGCGTGGACAGGGGTTCGTATGGCTACACCTTC
CASSVDRGSYGYTF
>TRBJ2-3|TRBD2|TRBV5-1|few
TGCGCCAGCAGCCGTCGGGGGGGAATGGACGACACAGATACGCAGTATTTT
CASSRRGGMDDTDTQYF